This TCR beta chain is drawn from a study of blood T cell repertoires in COVID-19. As for the study in general: Samples came from the United States, Italy and Spain, spanning acute and convalescent COVID-19. PBMCs, B-cell-depleted T cells, or T cells were the source of the cDNA or gDNA that made up the material.

Authors' methods: By means of reference gene primer amplification, nucleated cell counts were estimated. Measured with immunoSEQ multiplex PCR; TCRdb has only the in-frame clones, and not every one. The DNA gave D and trimming, while V, J and clone size come from that table. The repertoire holds more than 85,000 clones, with about 81% as singletons. At least ten counts were recorded for this clone. In germline, CDR1 is SGHAT, CDR2 FQNNGV. V lost 2 bases and J lost 8, with 12 bases in between. This CDR3 has 13 residues. The source of this sequence is a man aged 60 to 75 with acute or convalescent COVID-19. The sample was peripheral blood. The J gene is TRBJ1-2, the V gene TRBV11-2, with D hard to call. The chain's CDR3 is CASSLFPGPGYTF. CDR3 DNA: TGTGCCAGCAGCTTATTCCCAGGTCCGGGCTACACCTTC.